Below, one T cell receptor (beta chain) is given with its context. Antigen specificity is unknown. This sample was included in a study of cytomegalovirus exposure and HLA in healthy donors. General study results and limits: Most TCR sequences showed up rarely, but some public TCRs showed up in many donors.

This CDR3 is built from 14 residues. The V end lost 10 bases, the J end lost 5 bases, and 18 bases lay between the germline ends. The germline gives CDR1 MDHEN, CDR2 SYDVKM. The PCR was carried out with 60 Vbeta primers and 13 Jbeta primers. Method: immunoSEQ multiplex PCR; TCRdb's copy keeps in-frame clones and lacks some. The sample holds around 80,000 clones, approximately 62% seen once. The sequence derives from a male donor in good health and CMV-seropositive. Sequencing was performed on PBMCs. The gene calls are TRBV28 and TRBJ2-1, with unresolved D. As DNA, the CDR3 is TGTGCCACCGTCGCCCCAGCGAGAGACAATGAGCAGTTCTTC. It specifies CATVAPARDNEQFF.